In this sample, the clone carrying this TCR beta chain turned up once. Its antigen remains unknown. The CDR3 covers 13 residues. Per the germline V gene, CDR1 is SQVTM and CDR2 is ANQGSEA. V was shortened by 4 bases and J by 4 bases, with 11 bases between the two germline ends. These data originate in a study of T cell responses to AZD1222 COVID-19 vaccine. Study overall: Second-dose recipients at about 4 or about 12 weeks were treated as one pooled group.

General study findings and limits: Dominant at 160-218 and 743-854, vaccine-associated CD4 TCRs also spanned spike. All repertoire sampling was performed exclusively after the peak T cell response.

The method was immunoSEQ multiplex PCR; TCRdb's version includes in-frame clones alone and lacks a portion of them. This sample carries some 97,000 clones, nearly 95% of them seen once, and the ten largest clones take 1.7%. This TCR was sampled from an adult in good health. The rearrangement joins TRBV29-1 to TRBJ2-1; D remains ambiguous. This material consisted of peripheral blood, taken on day 0 of AZD1222 vaccination. In DNA form, the CDR3 reads TGCAGCGTTGTGGCTTGGCCGTACAATGAGCAGTTCTTC. Residues: CSVVAWPYNEQFF.